This T cell receptor (beta chain) was recorded in a study of cytomegalovirus exposure and HLA in healthy donors. Study-level findings and limits: In terms of immune exposure information, only CMV serostatus was available. TCR beta V- and J-gene trimming was later associated with a missense DCLRE1C variant. In a later analysis, productive TCRs from donors in an Asian-associated ancestry cluster reportedly carried fewer N-insertions than the cohort mean.

Of note for this clone: The antigen is undetermined.

A multiplex PCR was run with 60 Vbeta primers and 13 Jbeta primers. The data were produced by immunoSEQ multiplex PCR, yet TCRdb's version contains in-frame clones alone and is incomplete. The repertoire includes under 200,000 clones, 65% to 85% of them detected once, and about 1.8% sits in the top ten. The CDR3 loop spans 15 amino acids. Trimming took 3 bases from V and 8 from J, leaving 16 bases between them. Germline V gene data show CDR1 as MGHRA and CDR2 as YSYEKL. The material sequenced was PBMCs. The sequence came from a middle-aged man in good health and CMV-seropositive. This chain joins TRBV4-1 and TRBJ1-4, with unresolved D. Here the CDR3 reads CASSQGSGRGEKLFF. In nucleotides, the CDR3 is TGCGCCAGCAGCCAGGGGAGCGGACGGGGAGAAAAACTGTTTTTT.